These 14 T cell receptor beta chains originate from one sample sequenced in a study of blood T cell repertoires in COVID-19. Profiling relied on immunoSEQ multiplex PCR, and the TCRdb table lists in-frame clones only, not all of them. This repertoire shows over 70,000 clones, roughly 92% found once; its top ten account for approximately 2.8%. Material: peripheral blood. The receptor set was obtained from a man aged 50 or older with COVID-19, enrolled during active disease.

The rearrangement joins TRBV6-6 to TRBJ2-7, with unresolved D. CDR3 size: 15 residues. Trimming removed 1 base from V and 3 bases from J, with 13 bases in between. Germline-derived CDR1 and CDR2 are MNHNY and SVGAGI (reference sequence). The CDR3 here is CASSYLASDLYEQYV. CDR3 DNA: TGTGCCAGCAGTTACTTAGCTAGTGACCTCTACGAGCAGTACGTC.

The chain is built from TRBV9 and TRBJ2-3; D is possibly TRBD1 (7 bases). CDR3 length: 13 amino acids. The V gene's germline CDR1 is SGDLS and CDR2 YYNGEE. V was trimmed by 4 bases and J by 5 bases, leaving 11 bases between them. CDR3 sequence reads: CASSLQGGDTQYF. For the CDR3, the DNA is TGTGCCAGCAGCCTGCAGGGGGGAGATACGCAGTATTTT.

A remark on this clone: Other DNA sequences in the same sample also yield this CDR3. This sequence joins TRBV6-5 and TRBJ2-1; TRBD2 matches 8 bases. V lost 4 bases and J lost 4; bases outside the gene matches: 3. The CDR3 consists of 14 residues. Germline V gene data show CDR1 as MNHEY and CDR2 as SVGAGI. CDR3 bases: TGTGCCAGCAGTTCCGGGACTAGTTACAATGAGCAGTTCTTC. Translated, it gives CASSSGTSYNEQFF.

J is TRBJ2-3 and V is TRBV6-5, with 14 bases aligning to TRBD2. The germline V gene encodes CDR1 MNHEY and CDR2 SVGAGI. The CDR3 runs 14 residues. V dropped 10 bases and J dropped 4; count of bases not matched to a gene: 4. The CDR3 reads CATGTSGSSDTQYF. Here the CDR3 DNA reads TGTGCCACCGGGACTAGCGGGAGTTCAGATACGCAGTATTTT.

The CDR3 sequence: CSVGLAGALSYNEQFF. DNA of the CDR3: TGCAGCGTTGGACTAGCGGGAGCCCTCTCCTACAATGAGCAGTTCTTC. This chain links TRBV29-1 with TRBJ2-1, with 12 bases matching TRBD2. The CDR3 is 16 residues long. Germline values: CDR1 SQVTM, CDR2 ANQGSEA. The ends lost 4 bases at V and 0 bases at J; junction bases unmatched: 4.

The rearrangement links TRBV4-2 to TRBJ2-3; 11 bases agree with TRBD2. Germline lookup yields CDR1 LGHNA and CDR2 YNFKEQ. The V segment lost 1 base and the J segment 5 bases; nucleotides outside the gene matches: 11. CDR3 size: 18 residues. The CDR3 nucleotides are TGTGCCAGCAGCCAAGTGGTAGCGGGAGGGCCCCGGGAAGATACGCAGTATTTT. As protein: CASSQVVAGGPREDTQYF.

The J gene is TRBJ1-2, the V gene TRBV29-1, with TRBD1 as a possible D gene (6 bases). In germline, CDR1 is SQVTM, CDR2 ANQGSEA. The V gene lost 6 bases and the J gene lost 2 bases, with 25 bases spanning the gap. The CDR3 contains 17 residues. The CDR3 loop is CSVPLKPTGWANYGYTF. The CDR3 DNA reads TGCAGCGTGCCCCTAAAGCCGACAGGTTGGGCGAACTATGGCTACACCTTC.

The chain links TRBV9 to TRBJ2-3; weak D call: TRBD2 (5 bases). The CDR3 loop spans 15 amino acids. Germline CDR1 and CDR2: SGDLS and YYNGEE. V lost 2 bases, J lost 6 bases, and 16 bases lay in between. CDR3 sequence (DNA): TGTGCCAGCAGCGTCTCCTCTAGCCATCCGGATACGCAGTATTTT. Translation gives CASSVSSSHPDTQYF.

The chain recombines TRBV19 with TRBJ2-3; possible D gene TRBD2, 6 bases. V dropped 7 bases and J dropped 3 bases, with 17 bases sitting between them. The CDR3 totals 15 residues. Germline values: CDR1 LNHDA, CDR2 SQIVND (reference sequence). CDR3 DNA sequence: TGTGCCAGTACCAAACCGGGGGACGTTACAGATACGCAGTATTTT. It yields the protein CASTKPGDVTDTQYF.

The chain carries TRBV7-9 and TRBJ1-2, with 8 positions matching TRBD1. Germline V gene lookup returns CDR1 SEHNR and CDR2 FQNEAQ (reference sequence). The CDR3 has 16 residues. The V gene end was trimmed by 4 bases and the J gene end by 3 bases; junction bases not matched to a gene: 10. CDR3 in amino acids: CASSSVVKTGDYGYTF. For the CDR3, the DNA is TGTGCCAGCAGCTCAGTCGTTAAGACAGGGGACTATGGCTACACCTTC.

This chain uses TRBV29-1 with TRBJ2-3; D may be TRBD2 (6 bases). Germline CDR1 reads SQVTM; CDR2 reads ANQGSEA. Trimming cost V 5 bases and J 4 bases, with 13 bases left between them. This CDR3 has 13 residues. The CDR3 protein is CSVSGSFADTQYF. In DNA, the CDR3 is TGCAGCGTTAGCGGGTCATTCGCAGATACGCAGTATTTT.

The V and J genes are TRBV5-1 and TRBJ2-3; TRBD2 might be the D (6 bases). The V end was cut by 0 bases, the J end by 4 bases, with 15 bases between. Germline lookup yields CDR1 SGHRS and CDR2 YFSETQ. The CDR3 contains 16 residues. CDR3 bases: TGCGCCAGCAGCTTGGGGACTAACCTAGGCCCAGATACGCAGTATTTT. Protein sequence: CASSLGTNLGPDTQYF.

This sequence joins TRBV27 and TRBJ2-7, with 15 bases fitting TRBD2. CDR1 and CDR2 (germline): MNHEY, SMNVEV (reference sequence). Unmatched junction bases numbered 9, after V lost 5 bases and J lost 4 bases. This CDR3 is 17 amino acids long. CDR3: CASSLRTSGRAYYEQYF. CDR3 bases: TGTGCCAGCAGTCTCAGGACTAGCGGGAGGGCCTATTACGAGCAGTACTTC.

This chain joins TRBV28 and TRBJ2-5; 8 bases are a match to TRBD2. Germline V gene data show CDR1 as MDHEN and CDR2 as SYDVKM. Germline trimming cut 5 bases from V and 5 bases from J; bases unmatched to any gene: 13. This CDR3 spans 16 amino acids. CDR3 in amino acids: CASSPQQAGGGETQYF. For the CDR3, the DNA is TGTGCCAGCAGTCCTCAGCAGGCGGGCGGGGGGGAGACCCAGTACTTC.